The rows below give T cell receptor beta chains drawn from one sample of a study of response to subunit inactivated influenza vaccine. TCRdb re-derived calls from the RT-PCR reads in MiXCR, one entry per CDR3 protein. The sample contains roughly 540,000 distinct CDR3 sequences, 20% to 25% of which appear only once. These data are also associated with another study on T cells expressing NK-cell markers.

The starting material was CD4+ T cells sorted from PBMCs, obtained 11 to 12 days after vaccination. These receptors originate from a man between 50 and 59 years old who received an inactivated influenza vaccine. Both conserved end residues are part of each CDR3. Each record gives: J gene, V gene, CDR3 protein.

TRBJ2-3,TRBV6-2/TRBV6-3,CASSYLQAEKTQYF
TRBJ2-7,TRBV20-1,CSAREVRNF
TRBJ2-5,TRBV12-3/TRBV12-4,CASRKQVAGTQYF
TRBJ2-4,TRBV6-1,CASSEWGRLAKNIQYF
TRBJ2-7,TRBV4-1,CASSQALGGVYEQYF
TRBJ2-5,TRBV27,CASSTRDRGQETQYF
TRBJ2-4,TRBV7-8,CASSPGGRNIQYF
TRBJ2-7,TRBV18,CASSPPGLGSYEQYF
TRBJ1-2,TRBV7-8,CASSRGLGSNYGYTF
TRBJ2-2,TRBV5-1,CASSYQGSEGELFF
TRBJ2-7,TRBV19,CASSILSGLTYEQYF
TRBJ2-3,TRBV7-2,CASSLSRDRGTDTQYF
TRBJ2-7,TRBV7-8,CASSLEERGPRRSYEQYF
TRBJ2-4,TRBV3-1,CASSQLQNIQYF
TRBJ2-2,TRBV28,CASSTLGGGTGELFF
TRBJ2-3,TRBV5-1,CASSLVRGITDTQYF
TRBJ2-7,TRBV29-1,CSVTGQADSYEQYF
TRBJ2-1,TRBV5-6,CASPPPVSVHEQFF